This T cell receptor (beta chain) was identified during a study of CD8 T cells in ankylosing spondylitis. The study, taken as a whole, reports: Matched synovial fluid from ankylosing spondylitis patients was reported to be enriched for disease-linked clones.

Per germline, CDR1 LGHNA and CDR2 YSLEER. This CDR3 has 14 residues. V shed 0 bases and J shed 4 bases, with 10 bases lying between them. Quantitative molecular-barcoded 5'-RACE generated the TCR beta libraries. TCRdb re-derived calls from the 5' RACE reads in MiXCR, one entry per CDR3 protein. The sample lists approximately 260,000 distinct CDR3 sequences, under 20% occurring once. This clonotype has ten or more counts. What it binds is not known. This clonotype was obtained from a male donor with ankylosing spondylitis or in good health (not recorded which). The sample comprised blood, either unsorted or a sorted T cell fraction (not recorded which). This sequence joins TRBV4-3 and TRBJ2-7; TRBD2 is a possible D gene (6 bases). For the CDR3, the DNA is TGCGCCAGCAGCCAAGACAGGGAGGTTTACGAGCAGTACTTC. This translates into CASSQDREVYEQYF.